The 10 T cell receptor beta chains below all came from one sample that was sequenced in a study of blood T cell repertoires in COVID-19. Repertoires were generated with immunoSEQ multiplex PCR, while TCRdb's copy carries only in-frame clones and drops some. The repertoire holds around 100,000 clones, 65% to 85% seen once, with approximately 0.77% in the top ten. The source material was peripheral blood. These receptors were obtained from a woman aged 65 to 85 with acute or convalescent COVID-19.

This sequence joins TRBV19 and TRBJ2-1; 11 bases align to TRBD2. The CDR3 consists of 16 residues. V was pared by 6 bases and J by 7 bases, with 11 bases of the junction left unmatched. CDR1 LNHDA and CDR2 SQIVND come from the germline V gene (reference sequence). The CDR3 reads CASRVIAGGPGNEQFF. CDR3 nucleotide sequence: TGTGCCAGTAGGGTGATAGCGGGGGGGCCGGGGAATGAGCAGTTCTTC.

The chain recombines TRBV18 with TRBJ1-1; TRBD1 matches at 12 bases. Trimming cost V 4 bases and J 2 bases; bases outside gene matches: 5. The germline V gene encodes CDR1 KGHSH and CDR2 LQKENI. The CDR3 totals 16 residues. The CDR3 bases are TGTGCCAGCTCACTTGCCGGGACAGGGGGCAACACTGAAGCTTTCTTT. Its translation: CASSLAGTGGNTEAFF.

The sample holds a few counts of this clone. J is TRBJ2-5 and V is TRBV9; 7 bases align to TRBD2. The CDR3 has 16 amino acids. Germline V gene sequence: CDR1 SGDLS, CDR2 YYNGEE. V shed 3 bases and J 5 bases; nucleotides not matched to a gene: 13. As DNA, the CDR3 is TGTGCCAGCAGCGCCCAAGGGGCGGGAGTAGAGGAGACCCAGTACTTC. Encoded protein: CASSAQGAGVEETQYF.

CDR3 coding DNA: TGTGCCAGCAGTTACGGGGGGACAGATAGCACAGATACGCAGTATTTT. Encoded protein: CASSYGGTDSTDTQYF. This sequence joins TRBV6-5 and TRBJ2-3; a weak D match, TRBD1 (7 bases). Per the germline V gene, CDR1 is MNHEY and CDR2 is SVGAGI. Trimming removed 2 bases at V and 0 bases at J, with 12 bases between. CDR3 length equals 16 residues.

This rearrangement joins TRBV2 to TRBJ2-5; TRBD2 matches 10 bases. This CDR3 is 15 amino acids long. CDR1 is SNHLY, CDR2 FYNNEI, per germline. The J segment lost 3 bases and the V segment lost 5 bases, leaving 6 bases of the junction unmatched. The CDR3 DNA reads TGTGCCAGCAGTATAGGACTAGCGGACGAAGAGACCCAGTACTTC. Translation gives CASSIGLADEETQYF.

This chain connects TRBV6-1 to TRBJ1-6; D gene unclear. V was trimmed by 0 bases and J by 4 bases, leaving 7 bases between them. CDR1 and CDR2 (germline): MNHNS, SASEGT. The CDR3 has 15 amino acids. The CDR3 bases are TGTGCCAGCAGTGAAGCGGCAATGTATAATTCACCCCTCCACTTT. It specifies CASSEAAMYNSPLHF.

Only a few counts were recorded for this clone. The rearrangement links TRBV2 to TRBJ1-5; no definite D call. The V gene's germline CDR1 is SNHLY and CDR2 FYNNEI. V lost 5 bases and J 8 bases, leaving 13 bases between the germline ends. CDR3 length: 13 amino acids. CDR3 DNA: TGTGCCAGCAGTACACAACCGTTGGAGCCCCAGCATTTT. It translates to CASSTQPLEPQHF.

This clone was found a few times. Here the CDR3 DNA reads TGTGCCAGCAGCTTGGCCGCGGGCCAGGGCTACACCTTC. Its protein is CASSLAAGQGYTF. The chain has TRBV5-6 and TRBJ1-2; D is unresolved. Germline assignment: CDR1 SGHDT and CDR2 YYEEEE. Trimming removed 0 bases from V and 8 bases from J, with 11 bases in between. There are 13 residues in the CDR3.

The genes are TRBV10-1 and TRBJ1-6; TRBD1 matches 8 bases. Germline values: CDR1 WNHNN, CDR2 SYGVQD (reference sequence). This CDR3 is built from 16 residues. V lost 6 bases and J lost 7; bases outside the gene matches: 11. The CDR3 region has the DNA TGCGCCAGCAGGGACTTCAGGGGGGACAGGAATTCACCCCTCCACTTT. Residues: CASRDFRGDRNSPLHF.

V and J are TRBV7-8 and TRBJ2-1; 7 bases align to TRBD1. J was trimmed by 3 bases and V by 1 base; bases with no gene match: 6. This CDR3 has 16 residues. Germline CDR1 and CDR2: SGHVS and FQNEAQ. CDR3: CASSLEGQDFYNEQFF. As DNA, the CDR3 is TGTGCCAGCAGCTTAGAAGGACAGGATTTCTACAATGAGCAGTTCTTC. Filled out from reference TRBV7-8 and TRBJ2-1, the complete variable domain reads GAGVSQSPRYKVAKRGQDVALRCDPISGHVSLFWYQQALGQGPEFLTYFQNEAQLDKSGLPSDRFFAERPEGSVSTLKIQRTQQEDSAVYLCASSLEGQDFYNEQFFGPGTRLTVL.